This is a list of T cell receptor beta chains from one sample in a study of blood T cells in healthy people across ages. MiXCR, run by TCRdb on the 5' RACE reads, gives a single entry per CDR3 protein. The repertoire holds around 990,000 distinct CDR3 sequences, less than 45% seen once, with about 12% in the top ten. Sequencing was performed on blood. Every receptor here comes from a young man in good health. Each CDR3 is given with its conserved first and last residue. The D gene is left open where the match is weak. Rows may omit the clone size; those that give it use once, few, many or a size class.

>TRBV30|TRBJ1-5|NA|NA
TGTGCCTGGAGGGCAGGGTCGAATCAGCCCCAGCATTTT
CAWRAGSNQPQHF
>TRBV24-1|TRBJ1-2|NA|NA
TGTGCCACCAGTGATTTGGGACAGAACTATGGCTACACCTTC
CATSDLGQNYGYTF
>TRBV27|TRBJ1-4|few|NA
TGTGCCAGCAGTCCCCGAATCCGGCAGAAAAAACTGTTTTTT
CASSPRIRQKKLFF
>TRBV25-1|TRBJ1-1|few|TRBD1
TGTGCCAGCAGGTATCCAGGGGGCACTGAAGCTTTCTTT
CASRYPGGTEAFF
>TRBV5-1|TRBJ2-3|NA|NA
TGCGCCAGCAGCTTGGTACACAGGGCGGGCACAGATACGCAGTATTTT
CASSLVHRAGTDTQYF
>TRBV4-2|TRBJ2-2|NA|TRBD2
TGTGCCAGCAGCCAAGGTCATCGGCTAGCGGGGGGCGAGACCGGGGAGCTGTTTTTT
CASSQGHRLAGGETGELFF
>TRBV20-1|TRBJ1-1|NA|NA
TGCAGTGCTAGAGATCTACCCGGGGGCGTGAACACTGAAGCTTTCTTT
CSARDLPGGVNTEAFF
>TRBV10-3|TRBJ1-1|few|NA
TGTGCCATCAGTGAGGGGGGTGGACGGGGCACTGAAGCTTTCTTT
CAISEGGGRGTEAFF
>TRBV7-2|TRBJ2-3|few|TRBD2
TGTGCCAGCAGCTTAGTAGCGGGGGCTAGCACAGATACGCAGTATTTT
CASSLVAGASTDTQYF
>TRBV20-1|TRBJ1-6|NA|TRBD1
TGCAGTGCTAGAGACGGACAGGGAATGGGTTCACCCCTCCACTTT
CSARDGQGMGSPLHF
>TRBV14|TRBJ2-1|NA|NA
TGTGCCAGCAGCCAGACCGGGACACGTTACAATGAGCAGTTCTTC
CASSQTGTRYNEQFF
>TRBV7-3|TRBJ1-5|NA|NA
TGTGCCAGCAGCTCGGAACCGGGACACACAAGCAATCAGCCCCAGCATTTT
CASSSEPGHTSNQPQHF
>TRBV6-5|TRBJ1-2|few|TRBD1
TGCGCCAGCAGTTACGGGGGGACAGGGTTTCGCTCTGGCTACACCTTC
CASSYGGTGFRSGYTF
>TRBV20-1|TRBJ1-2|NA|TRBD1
TGCAGTGCTAGACCACAGGGGGCGCGATTGGATGGCTACACCTTC
CSARPQGARLDGYTF
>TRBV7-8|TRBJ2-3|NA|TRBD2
TGTGCCAGCAGCCGGGACTATACCACCGCAGATACGCAGTATTTT
CASSRDYTTADTQYF
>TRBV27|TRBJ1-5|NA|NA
TGTGCCAGCAGGGCCCTAAATCAGCCCCGGCATTTT
CASRALNQPRHF
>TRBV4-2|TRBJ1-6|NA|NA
TGTGCCAGCAGCCCGTACAGCTTTAATTCACCCCTCCACTTT
CASSPYSFNSPLHF
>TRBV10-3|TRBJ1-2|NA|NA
TGTGCCATCGGTGGGGGCCCCTTGACAAACTATGGCTACACCTTC
CAIGGGPLTNYGYTF
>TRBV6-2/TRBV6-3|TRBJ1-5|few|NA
TGTGCCAGCAGTTCCTGGGGCAATCAGCCCCAGCATTTT
CASSSWGNQPQHF
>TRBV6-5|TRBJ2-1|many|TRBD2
TGTGCCAGCAGTTACTCGTCTGGTCCCGGGACTAGCGGAGTCAGCTCCTACAATGAGCAGTTCTTC
CASSYSSGPGTSGVSSYNEQFF
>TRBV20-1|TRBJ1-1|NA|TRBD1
TGCAGTGCCTTCCGCGGACAGGGTAACACTGAAGCTTTCTTT
CSAFRGQGNTEAFF
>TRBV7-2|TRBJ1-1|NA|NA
TGTGCCAGCAGCTTAGCAGGGGAGTCCAATGAAGCTTTCTTT
CASSLAGESNEAFF
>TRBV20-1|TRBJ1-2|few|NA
TGCAGTGCTAGAGGTTTGGGTCAAGCGGGCTACACCTTC
CSARGLGQAGYTF
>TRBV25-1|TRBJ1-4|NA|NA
TGTGCCAGTAGACAGGAGGGCAATGAAAAACTGTTTTTT
CASRQEGNEKLFF
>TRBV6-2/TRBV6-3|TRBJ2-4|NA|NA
TGTGCCAGCAGTTACGCAGGGGCCCTCCGAGAGCAGTACTTC
CASSYAGALREQYF
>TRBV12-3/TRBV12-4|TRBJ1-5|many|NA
TGTGCCAGCAGTTTTCTGGGCAATCAGCCCCAGCATTTT
CASSFLGNQPQHF
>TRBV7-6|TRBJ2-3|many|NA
TGTGCCAGCAGCTTAGTTCAGGGGGATACGCAGTATTTT
CASSLVQGDTQYF